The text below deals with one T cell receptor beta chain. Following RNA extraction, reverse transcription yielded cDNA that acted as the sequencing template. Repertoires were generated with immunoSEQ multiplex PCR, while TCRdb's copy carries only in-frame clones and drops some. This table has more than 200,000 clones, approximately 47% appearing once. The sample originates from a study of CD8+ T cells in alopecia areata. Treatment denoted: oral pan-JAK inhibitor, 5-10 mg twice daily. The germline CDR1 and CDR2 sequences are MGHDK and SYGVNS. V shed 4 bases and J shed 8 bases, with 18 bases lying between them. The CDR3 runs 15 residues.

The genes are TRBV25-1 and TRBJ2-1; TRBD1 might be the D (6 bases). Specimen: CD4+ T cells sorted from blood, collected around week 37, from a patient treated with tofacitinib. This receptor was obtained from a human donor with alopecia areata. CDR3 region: CASSGYRVHGDEQFF. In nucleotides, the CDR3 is TGTGCCAGCAGTGGGTACAGGGTTCATGGAGATGAGCAGTTCTTC.